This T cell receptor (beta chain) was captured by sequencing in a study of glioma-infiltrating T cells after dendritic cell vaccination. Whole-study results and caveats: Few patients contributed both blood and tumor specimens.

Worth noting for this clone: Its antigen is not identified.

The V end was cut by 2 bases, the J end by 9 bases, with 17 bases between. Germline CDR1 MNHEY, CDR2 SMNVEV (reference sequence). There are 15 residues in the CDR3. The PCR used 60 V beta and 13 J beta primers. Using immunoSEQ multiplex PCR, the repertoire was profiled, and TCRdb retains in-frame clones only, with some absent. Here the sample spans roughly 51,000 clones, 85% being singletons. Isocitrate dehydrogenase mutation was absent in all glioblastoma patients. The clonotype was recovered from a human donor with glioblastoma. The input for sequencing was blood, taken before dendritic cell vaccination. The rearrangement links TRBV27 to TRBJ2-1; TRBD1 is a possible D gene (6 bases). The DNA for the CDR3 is TGTGCCAGCAGTTTAAGTGGTACAGGGCGGACTGAGCAGTTCTTC. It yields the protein CASSLSGTGRTEQFF.